These 17 T cell receptor beta chains were all obtained from the same sample, sequenced in a study of blood T cells in healthy people across ages. Alongside a J-beta primer mix, a sample-barcoded 5' primer served in a second PCR lasting about 7 to 12 cycles. TCRdb fed the 5' RACE reads into MiXCR, producing one record per CDR3 protein. Of roughly 720,000 distinct CDR3 sequences in the sample, roughly 50% were seen once. Source material: blood. The source is an elderly man in good health.

The chain combines TRBV11-2 with TRBJ1-2; D remains unclear. Germline CDR1 SGHAT, CDR2 FQNNGV. The CDR3 sequence is 16 residues long. V lost 2 bases and J 1 base, leaving 14 bases between the germline ends. The CDR3 sequence is CASSLRPFAGNYGYTF. The CDR3 bases are TGTGCCAGCAGCTTAAGGCCCTTCGCGGGTAACTATGGCTACACCTTC.

V gene TRBV9 combines with J gene TRBJ2-7; TRBD2 agrees at 10 bases. Germline CDR1 is SGDLS and CDR2 is YYNGEE. This CDR3 has 16 residues. V lost 5 bases, J lost 2 bases, and 10 bases stayed unmatched. This chain's CDR3 is CASSRGTSAYPYEQYF. CDR3 bases: TGTGCCAGCAGTAGAGGGACTAGCGCTTACCCCTACGAGCAGTACTTC.

The rearrangement uses TRBV6-5 and TRBJ2-3; either TRBD1 or TRBD2 may fit D (5 bases each). The germline gives CDR1 MNHEY, CDR2 SVGAGI. V lost 5 bases, J lost 7 bases, and 16 bases lay in between. The CDR3 length is 14 residues. The CDR3 DNA reads TGTGCCAGCAGTCCCGGGACCGCCTGGAATACGCAGTATTTT. Its translation: CASSPGTAWNTQYF.

On this clonotype: The junction shows a germline mismatch at one end, possibly a read error. V is TRBV7-3 and J is TRBJ2-1, with no clear D. The length of the CDR3 is 15 residues. The germline CDR1 and CDR2 sequences are SGHTA and FQGTGA. The CDR3 DNA reads TGTGCTAGCAGCCTGAAACCGGACGGATACAATGAGCAGTTCTTC. Its translation is CASSLKPDGYNEQFF. Together with reference TRBV7-3 and TRBJ2-1, the CDR3 gives the full variable domain: GAGVSQTPSNKVTEKGKYVELRCDPISGHTALYWYRQSLGQGPEFLIYFQGTGAADDSGLPNDRFFAVRPEGSVSTLKIQRTERGDSAVYLCASSLKPDGYNEQFFGPGTRLTVL.

This rearrangement joins TRBV20-1 to TRBJ2-1; 8 bases fit TRBD2. Germline loops: CDR1 DFQATT, CDR2 SNEGSKA (reference sequence). CDR3 size: 16 residues. V trimming: 3 bases; J trimming: 8 bases; junction bases outside the gene matches: 15. CDR3: CSARNPSGSIVDEQFF. DNA for the CDR3: TGCAGTGCTAGGAATCCCAGCGGGAGTATCGTGGATGAGCAGTTCTTC.

This rearrangement joins TRBV2 to TRBJ2-4; a possible D gene is TRBD2 (6 bases). This CDR3 spans 15 amino acids. The germline V gene encodes CDR1 SNHLY and CDR2 FYNNEI. Trimming pared 0 bases from V and 3 bases from J, leaving 9 bases between. Here the CDR3 reads CASSEARGGKNIQYF. The CDR3 coding sequence is TGTGCCAGCAGTGAAGCGAGGGGAGGCAAAAACATTCAGTACTTC.

This chain links TRBV20-1 with TRBJ2-7; 12 nucleotides line up with TRBD2. This CDR3 is 16 amino acids long. Germline CDR1 is DFQATT and CDR2 is SNEGSKA (reference sequence). V gave up 5 bases and J gave up 1 base; unmatched junction bases: 9. In DNA, the CDR3 is TGCAGTGCTGCCAGACTAGCGGGAGTTGGGTCCTACGAGCAGTACTTC. The encoded protein is CSAARLAGVGSYEQYF.

CDR3 loop: CASSSKTGGSYNEQFF. For the CDR3, the DNA is TGTGCCAGCAGCTCGAAGACAGGGGGCTCCTACAATGAGCAGTTCTTC. This chain connects TRBV12-3 or TRBV12-4 to TRBJ2-1; 9 bases agree with TRBD1. Trimming cost V 6 bases and J 0 bases; bases outside gene matches: 6. The CDR3 contains 16 residues.

This clonotype was observed a few times. The chain links TRBV24-1 to TRBJ2-1; TRBD2 matches at 9 bases. The CDR3 sequence is 16 residues long. CDR1 is KGHDR, CDR2 SFDVKD, per germline. The V gene end was trimmed by 10 bases and the J gene end by 6 bases; junction bases not matched to a gene: 15. CDR3 residues: CATSRMTSGNSNEQFF. CDR3 bases: TGTGCCACGTCGCGAATGACTAGCGGAAACTCCAATGAGCAGTTCTTC.

The CDR3 DNA reads as TGTGCCAGCAGCGATTTCCAGGCGGGGGGCTATCAGCCCCAGCATTTT. Protein product: CASSDFQAGGYQPQHF. This chain links TRBV12-3 or TRBV12-4 with TRBJ1-5, with D tentatively TRBD1 (6 bases). Trimming pared 6 bases from V and 5 bases from J, leaving 20 bases between. The CDR3 length is 16 residues.

This clonotype was seen only a few times. The chain carries TRBV14 and TRBJ2-7; D is possibly TRBD1 (6 bases). CDR3 length: 11 amino acids. Germline-derived CDR1 and CDR2 are SGHDN and FVKESK. V lost 1 base, J lost 9 bases, and 7 bases lay in between. CDR3 bases: TGTGCCAGCAGCCAAGGGGGGCCGCAGTACTTC. Encoded protein: CASSQGGPQYF.

The genes are TRBV15 and TRBJ2-2, with unresolved D. The germline gives CDR1 LNHNV, CDR2 YYDKDF (reference sequence). The V end was cut by 0 bases, the J end by 6 bases, with 14 bases between. CDR3 length equals 16 residues. Here the CDR3 reads CATSRDWGQMAGELFF. The DNA of the CDR3 is TGTGCCACCAGCAGAGATTGGGGTCAAATGGCCGGGGAGCTGTTTTTT.

The rearrangement links TRBV29-1 to TRBJ2-7; no clear D gene. The DNA end is a closer match to TRBJ2-5, so the J assignment may be wrong. The CDR3 is 12 amino acids. From germline, CDR1 is SQVTM and CDR2 ANQGSEA. CDR3 residues: CSVGVGQETQYF. Written as DNA, the CDR3 is TGCAGCGTTGGGGTGGGGCAAGAGACCCAGTACTTC.

This clonotype was picked up a small number of times. The V and J genes are TRBV29-1 and TRBJ2-1; D is unresolved. V was trimmed by 0 bases and J by 7 bases, leaving 13 bases between them. The germline V gene encodes CDR1 SQVTM and CDR2 ANQGSEA. The CDR3 loop spans 14 amino acids. CDR3 amino acids: CSVEDQARLNEQFF. In DNA, the CDR3 is TGCAGCGTTGAAGATCAAGCGCGATTAAATGAGCAGTTCTTC.

This clonotype was seen a handful of times. The V and J genes are TRBV7-9 and TRBJ1-2; D might be TRBD1 (5 bases). V lost 5 bases and J lost 4, with 11 bases in between. CDR1 and CDR2 (germline): SEHNR, FQNEAQ (reference sequence). The CDR3 contains 13 residues. CDR3 nucleotides: TGTGCCAGCAGCGCAATGAGGGGCTATGGCTACACCTTC. It specifies CASSAMRGYGYTF.

This clonotype was counted ten times or more. Mismatch with germline at one junction end may stem from a read error. The chain employs TRBV5-1 and TRBJ2-1; the match to TRBD2 covers 15 bases. There are 16 residues in the CDR3. Germline values: CDR1 SGHRS, CDR2 YFSETQ. The CDR3 DNA follows: TGTGCCAGCAGTTCCGGACTAGCGGGAGGGTACAATGAGCAGTTCTTC. Translated: CASSSGLAGGYNEQFF.

This clonotype was counted between two and nine times. Here the CDR3 DNA reads TGTGCCAGCAGCTTACCGGGACTGCCGGCCTATGAGCAGTTCTTC. Encoded protein: CASSLPGLPAYEQFF. V and J are TRBV7-2 and TRBJ2-1; weak D call: TRBD2 (6 bases). The CDR3 is 15 residues long. Trimming pared 2 bases from V and 8 bases from J, leaving 16 bases between. CDR1 is SGHTA, CDR2 FQGNSA, per germline.